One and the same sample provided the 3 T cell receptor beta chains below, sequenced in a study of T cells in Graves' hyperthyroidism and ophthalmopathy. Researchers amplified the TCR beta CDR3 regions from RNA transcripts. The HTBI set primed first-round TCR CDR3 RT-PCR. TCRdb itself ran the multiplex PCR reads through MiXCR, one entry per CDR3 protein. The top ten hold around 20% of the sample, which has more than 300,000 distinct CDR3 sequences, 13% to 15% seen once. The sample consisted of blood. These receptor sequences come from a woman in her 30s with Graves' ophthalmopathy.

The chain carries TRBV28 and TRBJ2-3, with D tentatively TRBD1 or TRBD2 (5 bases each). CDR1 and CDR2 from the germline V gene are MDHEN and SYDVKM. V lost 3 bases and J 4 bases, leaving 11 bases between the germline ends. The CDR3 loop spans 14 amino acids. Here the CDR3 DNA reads TGTGCCAGCAGTTTTGGCCAGGGAGCAGATACGCAGTATTTT. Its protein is CASSFGQGADTQYF.

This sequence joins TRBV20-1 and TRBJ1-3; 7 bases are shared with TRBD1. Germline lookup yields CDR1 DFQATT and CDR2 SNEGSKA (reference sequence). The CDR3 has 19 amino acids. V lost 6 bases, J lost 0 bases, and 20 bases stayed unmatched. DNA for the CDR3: TGCAGTGCGCGGAAGCCCGGGACAGAATTTCCATTCTCTGGAAACACCATATATTTT. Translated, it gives CSARKPGTEFPFSGNTIYF.

The CDR3 protein is CASSNPRSGAFF. The DNA for the CDR3 is TGTGCCAGCAGCAACCCTAGATCGGGGGCTTTCTTT. The chain has TRBV3-1 and TRBJ1-1; unclear D gene. Trimming removed 5 bases at V and 11 bases at J, with 15 bases between. Per germline, CDR1 LGHDT and CDR2 YNNKEL (reference sequence). This CDR3 contains 12 residues.